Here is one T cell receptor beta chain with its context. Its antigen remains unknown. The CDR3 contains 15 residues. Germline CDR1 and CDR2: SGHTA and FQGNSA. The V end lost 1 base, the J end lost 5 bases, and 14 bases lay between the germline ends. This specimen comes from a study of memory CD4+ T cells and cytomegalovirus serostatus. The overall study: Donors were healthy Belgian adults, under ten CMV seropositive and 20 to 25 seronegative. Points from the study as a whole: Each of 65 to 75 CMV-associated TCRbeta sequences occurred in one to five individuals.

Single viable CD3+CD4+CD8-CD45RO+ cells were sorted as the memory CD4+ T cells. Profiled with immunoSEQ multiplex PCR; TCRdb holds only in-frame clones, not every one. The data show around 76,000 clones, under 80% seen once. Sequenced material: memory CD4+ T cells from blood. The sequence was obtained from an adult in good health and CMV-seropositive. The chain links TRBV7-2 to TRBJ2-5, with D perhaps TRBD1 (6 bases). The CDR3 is CASSLGSARGETQYF. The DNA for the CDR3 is TGTGCCAGCAGCTTAGGATCGGCCAGGGGCGAGACCCAGTACTTC.